This TCR beta chain comes out of a study of cytomegalovirus exposure and HLA in healthy donors. Trimming took 4 bases from V and 3 from J; bases not matched to a gene: 7. CDR1 and CDR2 from the germline V gene are LNHDA and SQIVND (reference sequence). The CDR3 is made up of 15 amino acids. PCR primers comprised 60 Vbeta and 13 Jbeta primers. Assay used: immunoSEQ multiplex PCR; TCRdb lists only in-frame clones, some missing. Of about 67,000 clones listed, 65% to 70% are singletons. The TCR comes from a woman in her thirties in good health and CMV-seronegative. The material sequenced was PBMCs. The chain uses TRBV19 and TRBJ2-7, with 9 bases that match TRBD1. The CDR3 DNA is TGTGCCAGTAGTACCACAGGGGGCCTTAACTACGAGCAGTACTTC. Its protein product is CASSTTGGLNYEQYF.